One sample yielded the 6 T cell receptor beta chains listed below, sequenced in a study of T cells in Graves' hyperthyroidism and ophthalmopathy. Authors of the study amplified TCR beta CDR3 regions from RNA transcripts. The TCR CDR3 first-round RT-PCR relied on the HTBI primer set. TCRdb reprocessed the multiplex PCR reads with MiXCR, giving one entry per CDR3 protein. The sample includes more than 550,000 distinct CDR3 sequences, 17% of them seen just once. The sequencing input was blood. The receptors come from a man over 45 with Graves' hyperthyroidism.

This clonotype was counted only a few times. The chain recombines TRBV20-1 with TRBJ2-1; TRBD2 aligns across 13 bases. The germline V gene has CDR1 DFQATT and CDR2 SNEGSKA (reference sequence). CDR3 length equals 14 residues. With 6 bases clipped from V and 9 bases from J, the junction kept 8 bases outside the gene matches. CDR3 protein: CSALGLAGEREQFF. CDR3 nucleotide sequence: TGCAGTGCCCTTGGACTAGCGGGAGAACGTGAGCAGTTCTTC.

CDR3: CASSRLRLANNEQFF. In DNA form, the CDR3 reads TGCGCCAGCAGCCGGCTACGACTAGCCAACAATGAGCAGTTCTTC. J is TRBJ2-1 and V is TRBV4-3; 7 bases are a match to TRBD2. V shed 4 bases, J shed 5 bases, and the junction held 8 bases outside the gene matches. The germline V gene encodes CDR1 LGHNA and CDR2 YSLEER. The CDR3 sequence is 15 residues long.

This clonotype was recorded many times. This chain uses TRBV11-3 with TRBJ2-5; the match to TRBD2 covers 7 bases. V gave up 1 base and J gave up 4 bases; unmatched junction bases: 9. CDR1 and CDR2 (germline): SGHNT, YENEEA. CDR3 size: 16 residues. CDR3 loop: CASSLGGRAGGETQYF. CDR3 sequence (DNA): TGTGCCAGCAGCTTAGGAGGGAGGGCCGGTGGAGAGACCCAGTACTTC.

In this sample, this clonotype turned up many times. The chain links TRBV28 to TRBJ1-1; D is uncertain. Between the trimmed V and J ends, which lost 2 bases and 11 bases, there was a span of 18 bases. CDR3 length: 14 amino acids. The germline V gene encodes CDR1 MDHEN and CDR2 SYDVKM. CDR3: CASSLKERSVRAFF. CDR3 in DNA: TGTGCCAGCAGTTTAAAAGAACGGTCCGTCAGGGCTTTCTTT.

This clonotype was observed many times. V is TRBV2 and J is TRBJ1-2, with 7 nucleotides matching TRBD1. The V gene's germline CDR1 is SNHLY and CDR2 FYNNEI. V dropped 6 bases and J dropped 8; count of bases not matched to a gene: 9. The CDR3 has 13 residues. CDR3 nucleotides: TGTGCCAGCAGAACAGGGGTCCGCAACGGCTACACCTTC. It codes for CASRTGVRNGYTF.

Only one count was recorded for this clonotype. A much larger clonotype is one base distant, so this may be a read error. The genes are TRBV5-5 and TRBJ1-5; no clear D. CDR1 and CDR2 from the germline V gene are SGHKS and YYEKEE (reference sequence). The CDR3 consists of 17 residues. The DNA of the CDR3 is TGTGCCGGCAGCTTGGAATGGACCCGGGCGGGCAATCAGCCCCAGCATTTT. Residues: CAGSLEWTRAGNQPQHF.